One TCR beta chain is described in this entry. An end of the junction does not agree with germline; a read error may underlie this. The entry originates in a study of tumor and adjacent non-tumor tissue in lung cancer. CDR1 is DFQATT, CDR2 SNEGSKA, per germline (reference sequence). The CDR3 has 15 residues. Three rounds of nested PCR, following a modified ARM-PCR protocol, produced the TCRbeta library. TCRdb reanalysed the multiplex PCR reads using MiXCR and keeps one entry per CDR3 protein. The sample consists of roughly 120,000 distinct CDR3 sequences, about 87% of them appearing once. This sample's RNA came from whole unsorted tissue.

V is TRBV20-1 and J is TRBJ2-3, with D tentatively TRBD1 (5 bases). Sequencing was performed on lung tumor tissue. The TCR sequence derives from a man in his 70s with non-small cell lung cancer. CDR3 protein: CSARDRQQSTDTHYF. CDR3 DNA sequence: TGCAGTGCTAGAGATCGACAGCAGTCCACAGATACGCACTATTTC.